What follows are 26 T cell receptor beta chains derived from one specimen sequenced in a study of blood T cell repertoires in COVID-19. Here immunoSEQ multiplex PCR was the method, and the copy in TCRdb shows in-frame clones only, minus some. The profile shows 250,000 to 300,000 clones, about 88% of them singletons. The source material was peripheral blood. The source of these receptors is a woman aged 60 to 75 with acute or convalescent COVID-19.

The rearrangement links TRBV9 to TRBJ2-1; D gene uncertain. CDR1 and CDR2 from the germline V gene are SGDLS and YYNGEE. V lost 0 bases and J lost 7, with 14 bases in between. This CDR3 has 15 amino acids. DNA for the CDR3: TGTGCCAGCAGCGTAGGCCAGGCCCCTGGGAATGAGCAGTTCTTC. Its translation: CASSVGQAPGNEQFF.

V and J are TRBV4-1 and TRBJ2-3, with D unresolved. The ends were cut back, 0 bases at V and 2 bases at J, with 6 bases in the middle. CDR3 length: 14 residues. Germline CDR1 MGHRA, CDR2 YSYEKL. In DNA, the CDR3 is TGCGCCAGCAGCCAAGACCGACTCACAGATACGCAGTATTTT. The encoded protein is CASSQDRLTDTQYF.

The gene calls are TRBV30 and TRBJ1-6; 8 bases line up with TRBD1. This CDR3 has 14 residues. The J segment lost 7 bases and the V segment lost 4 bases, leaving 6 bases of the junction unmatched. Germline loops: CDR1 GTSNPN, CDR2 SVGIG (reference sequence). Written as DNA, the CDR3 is TGTGCCTGGACCCGACAGGGGACAAATTCACCCCTCCACTTT. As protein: CAWTRQGTNSPLHF.

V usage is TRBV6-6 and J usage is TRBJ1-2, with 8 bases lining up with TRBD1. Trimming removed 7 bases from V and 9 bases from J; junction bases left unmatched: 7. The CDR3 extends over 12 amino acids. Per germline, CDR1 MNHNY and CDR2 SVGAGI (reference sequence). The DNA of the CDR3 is TGTGCCAGCACGGACAGGGCCGAAAGCTACACCTTC. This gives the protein CASTDRAESYTF.

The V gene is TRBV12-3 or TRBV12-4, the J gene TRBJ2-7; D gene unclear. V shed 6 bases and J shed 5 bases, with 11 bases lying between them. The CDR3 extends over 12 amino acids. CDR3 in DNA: TGTGCCAGCAGCTGGAGTGGCAACGAGCAGTACTTC. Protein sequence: CASSWSGNEQYF.

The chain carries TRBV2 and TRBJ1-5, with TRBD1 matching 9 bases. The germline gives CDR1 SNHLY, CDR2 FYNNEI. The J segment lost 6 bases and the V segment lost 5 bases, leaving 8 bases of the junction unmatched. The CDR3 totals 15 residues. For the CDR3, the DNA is TGTGCCAGCAGTCCTAGGACAGGGGATAGTCAGCCCCAGCATTTT. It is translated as CASSPRTGDSQPQHF.

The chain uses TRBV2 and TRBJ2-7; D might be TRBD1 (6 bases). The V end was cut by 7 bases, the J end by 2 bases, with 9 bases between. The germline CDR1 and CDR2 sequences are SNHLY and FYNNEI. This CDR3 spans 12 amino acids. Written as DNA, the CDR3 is TGTGCCAGCATTTCAGGGGCCTACGAGCAGTACTTC. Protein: CASISGAYEQYF. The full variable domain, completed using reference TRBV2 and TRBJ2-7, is EPEVTQTPSHQVTQMGQEVILRCVPISNHLYFYWYRQILGQKVEFLVSFYNNEISEKSEIFDDQFSVERPDGSNFTLKIRSTKLEDSAMYFCASISGAYEQYFGPGTRLTVT.

CDR3 sequence (DNA): TGTGCCAGCAGCTCCCTTAGCGGGGGTATTAAGCAGTTCTTC. This translates into CASSSLSGGIKQFF. The V gene is TRBV11-2, the J gene TRBJ2-1; TRBD2 agrees at 9 bases. This CDR3 contains 14 residues. Per the germline V gene, CDR1 is SGHAT and CDR2 is FQNNGV. V shed 4 bases and J 11 bases; nucleotides not matched to a gene: 9.

CDR3 residues: CASSLSRGGNTEAFF. CDR3 DNA: TGTGCCAGCAGTTTATCCCGGGGTGGGAACACTGAAGCTTTCTTT. The chain uses TRBV28 and TRBJ1-1; D not resolved. Trimming took off 1 base at V and 1 base at J, with 10 bases between the two ends. The CDR3 has 15 amino acids. Germline loops: CDR1 MDHEN, CDR2 SYDVKM.

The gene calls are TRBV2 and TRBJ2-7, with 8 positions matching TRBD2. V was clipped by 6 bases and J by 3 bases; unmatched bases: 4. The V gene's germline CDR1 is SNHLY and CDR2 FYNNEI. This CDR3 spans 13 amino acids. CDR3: CASSVGTSYEQYF. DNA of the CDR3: TGTGCCAGCAGCGTTGGGACTAGCTACGAGCAGTACTTC. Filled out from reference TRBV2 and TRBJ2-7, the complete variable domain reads EPEVTQTPSHQVTQMGQEVILRCVPISNHLYFYWYRQILGQKVEFLVSFYNNEISEKSEIFDDQFSVERPDGSNFTLKIRSTKLEDSAMYFCASSVGTSYEQYFGPGTRLTVT.

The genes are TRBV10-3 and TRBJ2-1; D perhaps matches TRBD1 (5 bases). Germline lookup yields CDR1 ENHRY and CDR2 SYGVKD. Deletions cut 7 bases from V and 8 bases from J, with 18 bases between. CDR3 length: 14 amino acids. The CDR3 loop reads CAIKGSPQGDEQFF. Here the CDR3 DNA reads TGTGCCATCAAAGGCTCACCTCAGGGTGATGAGCAGTTCTTC.

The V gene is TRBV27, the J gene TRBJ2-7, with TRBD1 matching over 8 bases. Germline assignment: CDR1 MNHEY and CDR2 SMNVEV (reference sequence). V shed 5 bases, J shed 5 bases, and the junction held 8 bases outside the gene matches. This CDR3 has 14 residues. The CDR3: CASSPGTGINEQYF. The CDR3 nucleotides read TGTGCCAGCAGTCCCGGGACAGGCATCAACGAGCAGTACTTC.

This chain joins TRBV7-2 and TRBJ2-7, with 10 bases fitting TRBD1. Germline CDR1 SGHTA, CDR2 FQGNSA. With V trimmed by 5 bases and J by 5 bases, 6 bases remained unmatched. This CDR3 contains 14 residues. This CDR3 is CASSVDRGRDEQYF. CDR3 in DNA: TGTGCCAGCAGCGTAGACAGGGGGCGGGACGAGCAGTACTTC.

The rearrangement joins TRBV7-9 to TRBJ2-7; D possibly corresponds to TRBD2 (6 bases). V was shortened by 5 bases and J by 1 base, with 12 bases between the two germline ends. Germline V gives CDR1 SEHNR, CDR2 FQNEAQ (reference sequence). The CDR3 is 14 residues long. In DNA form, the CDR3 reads TGTGCCAGCAGCCTAATCGGGGGATCCTACGAGCAGTACTTC. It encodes CASSLIGGSYEQYF.

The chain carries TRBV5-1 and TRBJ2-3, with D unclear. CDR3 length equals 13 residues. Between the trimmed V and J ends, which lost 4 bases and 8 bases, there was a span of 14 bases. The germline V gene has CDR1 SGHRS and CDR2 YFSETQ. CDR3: CASSTPLAATQYF. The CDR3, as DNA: TGCGCCAGCAGCACCCCCCTGGCGGCTACGCAGTATTTT.

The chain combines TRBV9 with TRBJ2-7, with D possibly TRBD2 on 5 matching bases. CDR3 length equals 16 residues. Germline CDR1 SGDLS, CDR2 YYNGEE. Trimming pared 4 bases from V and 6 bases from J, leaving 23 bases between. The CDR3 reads CASSPSLGVSSGEQYF. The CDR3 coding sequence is TGTGCCAGCAGCCCTAGTCTCGGGGTGTCCAGCGGCGAGCAGTACTTC.

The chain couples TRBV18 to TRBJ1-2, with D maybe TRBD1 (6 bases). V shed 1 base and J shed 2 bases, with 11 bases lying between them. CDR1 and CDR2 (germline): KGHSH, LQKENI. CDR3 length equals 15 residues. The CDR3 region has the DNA TGTGCCAGCTCACCACGTCAGGGGCGAAACTATGGCTACACCTTC. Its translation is CASSPRQGRNYGYTF.

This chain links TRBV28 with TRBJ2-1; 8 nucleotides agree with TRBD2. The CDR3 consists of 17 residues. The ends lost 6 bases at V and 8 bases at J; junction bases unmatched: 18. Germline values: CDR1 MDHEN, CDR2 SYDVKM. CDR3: CASSRRLGLESAHEQFF. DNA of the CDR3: TGTGCCAGCAGCCGACGGTTGGGACTAGAGTCGGCTCATGAGCAGTTCTTC.

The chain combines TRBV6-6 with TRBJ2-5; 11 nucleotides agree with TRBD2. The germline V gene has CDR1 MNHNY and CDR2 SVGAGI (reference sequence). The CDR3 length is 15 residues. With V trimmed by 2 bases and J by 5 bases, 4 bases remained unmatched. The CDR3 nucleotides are TGTGCCAGCAGTTACCCGGGACTAGCGGATGAGACCCAGTACTTC. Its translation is CASSYPGLADETQYF.

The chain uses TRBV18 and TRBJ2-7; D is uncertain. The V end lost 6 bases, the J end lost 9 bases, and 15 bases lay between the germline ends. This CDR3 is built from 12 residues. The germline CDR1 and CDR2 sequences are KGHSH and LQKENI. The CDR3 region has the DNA TGTGCCAGCTCCCGATACCGGAGCAGGCAGTACTTC. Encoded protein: CASSRYRSRQYF. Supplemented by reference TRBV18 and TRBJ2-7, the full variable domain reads NAGVMQNPRHLVRRRGQEARLRCSPMKGHSHVYWYRQLPEEGLKFMVYLQKENIIDESGMPKERFSAEFPKEGPSILRIQQVVRGDSAAYFCASSRYRSRQYFGPGTRLTVT.

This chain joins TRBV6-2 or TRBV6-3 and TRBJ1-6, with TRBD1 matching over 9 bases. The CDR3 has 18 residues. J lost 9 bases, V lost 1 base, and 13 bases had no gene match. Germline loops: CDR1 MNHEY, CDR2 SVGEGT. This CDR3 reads CASSYWDRARWDGSPLHF. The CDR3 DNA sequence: TGTGCCAGCAGTTACTGGGACAGGGCCCGGTGGGATGGTTCACCCCTCCACTTT.

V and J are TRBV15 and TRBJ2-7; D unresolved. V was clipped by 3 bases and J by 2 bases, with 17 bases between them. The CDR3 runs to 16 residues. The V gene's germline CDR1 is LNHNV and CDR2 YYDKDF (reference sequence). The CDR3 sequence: CATSSLLSVSAYEQYF. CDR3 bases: TGTGCCACCAGCAGCCTCTTATCGGTCAGCGCCTACGAGCAGTACTTC.

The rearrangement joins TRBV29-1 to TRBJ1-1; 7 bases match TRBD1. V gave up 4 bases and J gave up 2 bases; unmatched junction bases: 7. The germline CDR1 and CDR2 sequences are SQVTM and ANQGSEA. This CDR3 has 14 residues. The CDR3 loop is CSVGTGDINTEAFF. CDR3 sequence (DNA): TGCAGCGTTGGGACAGGTGATATTAACACTGAAGCTTTCTTT. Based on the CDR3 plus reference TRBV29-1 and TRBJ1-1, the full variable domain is SAVISQKPSRDICQRGTSLTIQCQVDSQVTMMFWYRQQPGQSLTLIATANQGSEATYESGFVIDKFPISRPNLTFSTLTVSNMSPEDSSIYLCSVGTGDINTEAFFGQGTRLTVV.

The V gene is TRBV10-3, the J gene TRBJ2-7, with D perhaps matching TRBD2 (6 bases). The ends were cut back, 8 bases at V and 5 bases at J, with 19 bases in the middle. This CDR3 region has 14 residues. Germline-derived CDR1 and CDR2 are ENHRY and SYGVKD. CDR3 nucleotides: TGTGCCATCCGAGCTACTAGCCTCAACAACGAGCAGTACTTC. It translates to CAIRATSLNNEQYF.

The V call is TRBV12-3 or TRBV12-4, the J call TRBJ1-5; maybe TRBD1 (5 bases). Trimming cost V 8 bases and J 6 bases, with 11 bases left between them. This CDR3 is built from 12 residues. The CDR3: CASRKGLQPQHF. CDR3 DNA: TGTGCCAGCCGAAAGGGGCTTCAGCCCCAGCATTTT.

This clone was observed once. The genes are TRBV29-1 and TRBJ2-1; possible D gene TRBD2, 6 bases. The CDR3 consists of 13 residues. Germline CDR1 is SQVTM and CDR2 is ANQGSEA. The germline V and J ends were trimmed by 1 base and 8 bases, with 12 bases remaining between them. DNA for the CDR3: TGCAGCGTTGAAGGACTAGGGTCCGATGAGCAGTTCTTC. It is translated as CSVEGLGSDEQFF.